These 22 T cell receptor beta chains were sequenced from one sample in a study of radiotherapy plus CTLA-4 blockade in lung cancer. The method was immunoSEQ multiplex PCR; TCRdb's version includes in-frame clones alone and lacks a portion of them. In the table there are 100,000 or so clones, roughly 80% of which are singletons. Material: peripheral blood, obtained from a patient treated with radiotherapy plus ipilimumab. The receptors here all came from a human donor with non-small cell lung cancer that progressed on radiotherapy plus ipilimumab.

This rearrangement joins TRBV10-2 to TRBJ2-7; the match to TRBD1 covers 7 bases. Unmatched junction bases numbered 3, after V lost 8 bases and J lost 2 bases. Per the germline V gene, CDR1 is WSHSY and CDR2 is SAAADI. The CDR3 has 12 amino acids. For the CDR3, the DNA is TGCGCCAGCCCGGGACAGACCTACGAGCAGTACGTC. Translated: CASPGQTYEQYV.

The J gene is TRBJ2-5, the V gene TRBV9; no clear D gene. The germline V gene encodes CDR1 SGDLS and CDR2 YYNGEE. Trimming shortened V by 0 bases and J by 7 bases, and 13 bases separated the two germline ends. This CDR3 region has 14 residues. The CDR3 spells CASSVGEHGVTQYF. The CDR3 DNA reads as TGTGCCAGCAGCGTAGGGGAACACGGTGTGACCCAGTACTTC.

This clone was seen just once. For the CDR3, the DNA is TGTGCCAGTAGTTTCCTACAACCCGAGGGGGGCTACACCTTC. It translates to CASSFLQPEGGYTF. The V and J genes are TRBV19 and TRBJ1-2, with D possibly TRBD1 on 5 matching bases. V dropped 5 bases and J dropped 8 bases, with 18 bases sitting between them. The CDR3 is 14 amino acids. The V gene's germline CDR1 is LNHDA and CDR2 SQIVND (reference sequence).

V gene TRBV7-3 combines with J gene TRBJ1-1; D may be TRBD1 (6 bases). This CDR3 has 16 amino acids. Between the trimmed V and J ends, which lost 0 bases and 0 bases, there was a span of 11 bases. The germline gives CDR1 SGHTA, CDR2 FQGTGA. This chain's CDR3 is CASSLTPGAMNTEAFF. CDR3 coding DNA: TGTGCCAGCAGCTTAACCCCGGGGGCCATGAACACTGAAGCTTTCTTT.

This clone appeared a single time. The J gene is TRBJ2-2, the V gene TRBV4-2; 7 nucleotides match TRBD1. The CDR3 totals 14 residues. Germline loops: CDR1 LGHNA, CDR2 YNFKEQ. With V trimmed by 5 bases and J by 4 bases, 4 bases remained unmatched. For the CDR3, the DNA is TGTGCCAGCAGCAACAGGGACAGCACCGGGGAGCTGTTTTTT. It is translated as CASSNRDSTGELFF.

The chain employs TRBV4-1 and TRBJ1-2; weak D call: TRBD1 (5 bases). The CDR3 contains 12 residues. Germline lookup yields CDR1 MGHRA and CDR2 YSYEKL. V lost 3 bases and J lost 5, with 7 bases in between. The CDR3 loop is CASSHRVYGYTF. The CDR3 DNA sequence: TGCGCCAGCAGCCACAGGGTGTATGGCTACACCTTC.

This clone was seen just once. The V call is TRBV18, the J call TRBJ2-2, with a possible D match to TRBD1 (6 bases). Per the germline V gene, CDR1 is KGHSH and CDR2 is LQKENI. The ends were cut back, 1 base at V and 4 bases at J, with 7 bases in the middle. The CDR3 sequence is 14 residues long. The CDR3 loop reads CASSPRDITGELFF. CDR3 DNA: TGTGCCAGCTCACCACGGGACATCACCGGGGAGCTGTTTTTT. The variable domain in full, with the rest retrieved from reference TRBV18 and TRBJ2-2, is NAGVMQNPRHLVRRRGQEARLRCSPMKGHSHVYWYRQLPEEGLKFMVYLQKENIIDESGMPKERFSAEFPKEGPSILRIQQVVRGDSAAYFCASSPRDITGELFFGEGSRLTVL.

The rearrangement uses TRBV6-6 and TRBJ2-7, with 11 bases that match TRBD2. The CDR3 extends over 14 amino acids. V dropped 4 bases and J dropped 2; count of bases not matched to a gene: 1. The germline V gene has CDR1 MNHNY and CDR2 SVGAGI (reference sequence). The CDR3 reads CASSSTSGTYEQYF. The CDR3 nucleotides read TGTGCCAGCAGTTCGACTAGCGGGACCTACGAGCAGTACTTC.

J is TRBJ2-7 and V is TRBV20-1, with 7 bases matching TRBD1. CDR1 is DFQATT, CDR2 SNEGSKA, per germline (reference sequence). This CDR3 contains 11 residues. The V segment lost 5 bases and the J segment 9 bases; nucleotides outside the gene matches: 7. Here the CDR3 reads CSAGQSGGQYV. CDR3 bases: TGCAGTGCTGGACAGTCAGGGGGGCAGTACGTC.

The chain combines TRBV28 with TRBJ2-2, with D possibly called TRBD1 or TRBD2 (5 bases each). The length of the CDR3 is 15 residues. V was pared by 3 bases and J by 5 bases, with 13 bases between. The germline gives CDR1 MDHEN, CDR2 SYDVKM. In nucleotides, the CDR3 is TGTGCCAGCAGTTTGTCCGGGGCTGGGACCGGGGAGCTGTTTTTT. Protein: CASSLSGAGTGELFF.

V is TRBV11-2 and J is TRBJ2-1; tentative D call: TRBD2 (6 bases). The CDR3 spans 15 residues. V dropped 6 bases and J dropped 4 bases, with 16 bases sitting between them. Germline CDR1 and CDR2: SGHAT and FQNNGV. CDR3 sequence: CASSTGLRGYNEQFF. The CDR3 DNA is TGTGCCAGCAGTACCGGTCTTCGGGGGTACAATGAGCAGTTCTTC.

This chain joins TRBV7-2 and TRBJ2-5; 8 bases line up with TRBD2. V lost 5 bases and J lost 5; bases outside the gene matches: 10. The CDR3 loop spans 15 amino acids. From germline, CDR1 is SGHTA and CDR2 FQGNSA. The CDR3 sequence: CASSDLAGYVETQYF. The DNA for the CDR3 is TGTGCCAGCAGCGACCTAGCGGGTTACGTCGAGACCCAGTACTTC.

The chain couples TRBV11-2 to TRBJ2-5; D gene ambiguous. Trimming shortened V by 1 base and J by 5 bases, and 8 bases separated the two germline ends. Per germline, CDR1 SGHAT and CDR2 FQNNGV. This CDR3 is built from 13 residues. This chain's CDR3 is CASSLARPETQYF. For the CDR3, the DNA is TGTGCCAGCAGCTTAGCACGTCCGGAGACCCAGTACTTC. The variable domain in full, completed from reference TRBV11-2 and TRBJ2-5, reads EAGVAQSPRYKIIEKRQSVAFWCNPISGHATLYWYQQILGQGPKLLIQFQNNGVVDDSQLPKDRFSAERLKGVDSTLKIQPAKLEDSAVYLCASSLARPETQYFGPGTRLLVL.

The chain carries TRBV19 and TRBJ2-1, with D unclear. Germline CDR1 reads LNHDA; CDR2 reads SQIVND (reference sequence). The CDR3 runs to 12 residues. V gave up 6 bases and J gave up 5 bases, with 8 bases separating them. CDR3 residues: CASSPGNNEQFF. The CDR3 DNA sequence: TGTGCCAGTAGCCCTGGGAACAATGAGCAGTTCTTC.

This sequence joins TRBV28 and TRBJ2-5, with 8 nucleotides matching TRBD2. Germline assignment: CDR1 MDHEN and CDR2 SYDVKM. With V trimmed by 5 bases and J by 1 base, 6 bases remained unmatched. This CDR3 has 15 residues. CDR3 bases: TGTGCCAGCAGTCTATTGAGCGGGGGCCAAGAGACCCAGTACTTC. This translates into CASSLLSGGQETQYF.

The chain links TRBV28 to TRBJ1-1; D unclear. Deletions cut 10 bases from V and 11 bases from J, with 8 bases between. There are 8 residues in the CDR3. The germline V gene has CDR1 MDHEN and CDR2 SYDVKM. The CDR3 sequence: CATSGAFF. CDR3 sequence (DNA): TGTGCCACTTCGGGGGCTTTCTTT.

The chain links TRBV29-1 to TRBJ2-1, with D unresolved. The V gene lost 5 bases and the J gene lost 0 bases, with 5 bases spanning the gap. CDR1 SQVTM and CDR2 ANQGSEA come from the germline V gene. The CDR3 extends over 12 amino acids. CDR3 nucleotide sequence: TGCAGCGTTCGACCCTCCTACAATGAGCAGTTCTTC. Translation: CSVRPSYNEQFF.

The chain joins TRBV5-1 to TRBJ1-3; the D is unclear. V was trimmed by 4 bases and J by 0 bases, leaving 11 bases between them. The CDR3 totals 15 residues. Germline V gene sequence: CDR1 SGHRS, CDR2 YFSETQ. CDR3 in DNA: TGCGCCAGCAGCCCTGATCCCAACTCTGGAAACACCATATATTTT. Translated: CASSPDPNSGNTIYF.

The gene calls are TRBV28 and TRBJ1-2; weak D call: TRBD1 (6 bases). V shed 6 bases and J shed 8 bases, with 19 bases lying between them. The CDR3 length is 14 residues. Germline CDR1 reads MDHEN; CDR2 reads SYDVKM. The CDR3, as DNA: TGTGCCAGCAGCTCCCCCGGACAGCCGAGGGGCTACACCTTC. This translates into CASSSPGQPRGYTF.

This sequence joins TRBV7-3 and TRBJ2-3, with 7 bases fitting TRBD2. V shed 5 bases and J 3 bases; nucleotides not matched to a gene: 11. The CDR3 length is 16 residues. Germline CDR1 reads SGHTA; CDR2 reads FQGTGA. The CDR3 region is CASSTSGGRGTDTQYF. DNA of the CDR3: TGTGCCAGCAGCACGTCAGGCGGGAGAGGAACAGATACGCAGTATTTT.

The chain recombines TRBV19 with TRBJ2-7; the D gene could be TRBD1 or TRBD2 (5 bases each). CDR3 size: 15 residues. CDR1 and CDR2 from the germline V gene are LNHDA and SQIVND (reference sequence). V lost 10 bases, J lost 0 bases, and 19 bases lay in between. The CDR3 is CATPEGSKNSYEQYF. In DNA form, the CDR3 reads TGTGCCACCCCCGAGGGGTCCAAAAACTCCTACGAGCAGTACTTC.

The chain carries TRBV27 and TRBJ1-3, with D uncertain. Germline V gene sequence: CDR1 MNHEY, CDR2 SMNVEV (reference sequence). Trimming left V 0 bases short and J 3 bases short, with 0 bases between. The length of the CDR3 is 12 residues. The DNA of the CDR3 is TGTGCCAGCAGTTTATCTGGAAACACCATATATTTT. Protein: CASSLSGNTIYF.